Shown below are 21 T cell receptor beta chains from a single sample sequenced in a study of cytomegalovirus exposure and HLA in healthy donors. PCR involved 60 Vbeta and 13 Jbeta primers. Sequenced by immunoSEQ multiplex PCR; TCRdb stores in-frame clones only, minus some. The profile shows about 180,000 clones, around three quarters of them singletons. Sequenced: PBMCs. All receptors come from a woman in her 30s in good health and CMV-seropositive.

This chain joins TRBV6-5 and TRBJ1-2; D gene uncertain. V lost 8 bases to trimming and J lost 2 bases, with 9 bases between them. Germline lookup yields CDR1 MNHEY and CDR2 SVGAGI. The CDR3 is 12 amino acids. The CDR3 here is CASLGLNYGYTF. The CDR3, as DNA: TGTGCCAGCCTAGGATTAAACTATGGCTACACCTTC.

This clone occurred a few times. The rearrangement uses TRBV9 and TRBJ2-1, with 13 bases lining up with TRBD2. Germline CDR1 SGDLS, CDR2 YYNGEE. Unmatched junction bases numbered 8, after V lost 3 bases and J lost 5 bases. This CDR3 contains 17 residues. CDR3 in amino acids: CASSDRQTSGGNNEQFF. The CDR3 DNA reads TGTGCCAGCAGCGACCGCCAGACTAGCGGGGGGAACAATGAGCAGTTCTTC. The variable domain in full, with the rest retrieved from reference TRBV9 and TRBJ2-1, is DSGVTQTPKHLITATGQRVTLRCSPRSGDLSVYWYQQSLDQGLQFLIQYYNGEERAKGNILERFSAQQFPDLHSELNLSSLELGDSALYFCASSDRQTSGGNNEQFFGPGTRLTVL.

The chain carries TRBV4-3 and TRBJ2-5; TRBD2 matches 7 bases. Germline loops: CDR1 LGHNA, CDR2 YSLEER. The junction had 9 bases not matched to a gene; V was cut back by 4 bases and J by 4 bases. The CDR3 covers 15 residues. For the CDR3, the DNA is TGCGCCAGCAGCCCCGGCGGGGGAGCCCCAGAGACCCAGTACTTC. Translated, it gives CASSPGGGAPETQYF.

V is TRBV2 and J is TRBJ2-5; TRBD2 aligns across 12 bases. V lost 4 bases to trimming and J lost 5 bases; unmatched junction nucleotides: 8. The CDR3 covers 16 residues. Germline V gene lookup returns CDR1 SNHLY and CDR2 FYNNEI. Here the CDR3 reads CASSGALAGGQETQYF. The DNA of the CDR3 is TGTGCCAGCAGTGGGGCGCTAGCGGGGGGGCAGGAGACCCAGTACTTC. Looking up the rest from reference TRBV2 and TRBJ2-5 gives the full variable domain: EPEVTQTPSHQVTQMGQEVILRCVPISNHLYFYWYRQILGQKVEFLVSFYNNEISEKSEIFDDQFSVERPDGSNFTLKIRSTKLEDSAMYFCASSGALAGGQETQYFGPGTRLLVL.

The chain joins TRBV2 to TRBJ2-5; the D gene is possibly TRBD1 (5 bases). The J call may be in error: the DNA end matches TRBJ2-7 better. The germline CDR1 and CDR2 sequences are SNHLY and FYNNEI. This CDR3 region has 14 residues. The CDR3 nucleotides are TGTGCCAGCAGTGACCCCAGGGCAAGGTACGAGCAGTACTTC. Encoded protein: CASSDPRARYEQYF.

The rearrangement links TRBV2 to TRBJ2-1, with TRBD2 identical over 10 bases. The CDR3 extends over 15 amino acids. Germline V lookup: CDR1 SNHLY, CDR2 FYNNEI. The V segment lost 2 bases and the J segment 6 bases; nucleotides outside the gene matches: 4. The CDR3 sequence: CASSERAGGLNEQFF. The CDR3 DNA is TGTGCCAGCAGTGAACGAGCGGGGGGGCTCAATGAGCAGTTCTTC.

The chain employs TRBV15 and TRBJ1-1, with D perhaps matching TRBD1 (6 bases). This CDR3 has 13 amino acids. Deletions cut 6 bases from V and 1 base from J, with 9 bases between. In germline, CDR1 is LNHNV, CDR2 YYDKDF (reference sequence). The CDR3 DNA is TGTGCCACCAGGACGGACAGGAACACTGAAGCTTTCTTT. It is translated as CATRTDRNTEAFF.

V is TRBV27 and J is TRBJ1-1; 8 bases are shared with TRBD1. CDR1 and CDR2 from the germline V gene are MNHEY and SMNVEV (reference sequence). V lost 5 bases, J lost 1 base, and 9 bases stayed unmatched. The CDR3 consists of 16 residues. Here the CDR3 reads CASSHNRGGRNTEAFF. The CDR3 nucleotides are TGTGCCAGCAGTCACAACAGGGGGGGGCGGAACACTGAAGCTTTCTTT.

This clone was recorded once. CDR3 DNA: TGCGCCAGCAGTCGGAAGTTGGCGGGGGGAAATAATGAGCAGTTCTTC. The encoded protein is CASSRKLAGGNNEQFF. The rearrangement links TRBV4-1 to TRBJ2-1; TRBD2 matches 8 bases. The CDR3 contains 16 residues. Germline V lookup: CDR1 MGHRA, CDR2 YSYEKL. V trimming: 6 bases; J trimming: 7 bases; junction bases outside the gene matches: 14.

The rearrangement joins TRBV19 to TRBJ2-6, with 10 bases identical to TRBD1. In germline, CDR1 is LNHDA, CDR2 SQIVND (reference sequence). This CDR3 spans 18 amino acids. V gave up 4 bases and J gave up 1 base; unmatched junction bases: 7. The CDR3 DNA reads TGTGCCAGTAGTACTCTGACAGGGGGCGCGTCTGGGGCCAACGTCCTGACTTTC. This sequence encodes CASSTLTGGASGANVLTF.

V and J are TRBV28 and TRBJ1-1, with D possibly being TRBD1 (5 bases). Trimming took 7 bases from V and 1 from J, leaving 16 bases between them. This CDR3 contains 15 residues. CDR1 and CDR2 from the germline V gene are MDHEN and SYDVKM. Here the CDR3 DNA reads TGTGCCAGCATCCCGCGCGGGGGGAAGAACACTGAAGCTTTCTTT. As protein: CASIPRGGKNTEAFF.

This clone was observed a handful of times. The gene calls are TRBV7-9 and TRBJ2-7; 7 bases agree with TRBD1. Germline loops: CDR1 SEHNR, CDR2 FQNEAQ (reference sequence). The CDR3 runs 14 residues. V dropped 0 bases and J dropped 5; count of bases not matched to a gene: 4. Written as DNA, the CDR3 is TGTGCCAGCAGCTTAGCACAGGGGTACCACGAGCAGTACTTC. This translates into CASSLAQGYHEQYF.

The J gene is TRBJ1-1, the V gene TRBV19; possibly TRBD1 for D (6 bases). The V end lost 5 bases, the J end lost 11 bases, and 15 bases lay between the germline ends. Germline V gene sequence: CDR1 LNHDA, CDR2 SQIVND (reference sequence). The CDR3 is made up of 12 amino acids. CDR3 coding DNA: TGTGCCAGTAGTCCAACAGGGATATCGGCTTTCTTT. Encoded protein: CASSPTGISAFF.

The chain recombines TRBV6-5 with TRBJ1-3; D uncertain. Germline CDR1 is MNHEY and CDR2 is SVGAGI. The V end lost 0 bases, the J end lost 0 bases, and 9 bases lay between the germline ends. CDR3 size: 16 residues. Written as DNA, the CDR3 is TGTGCCAGCAGTTACTCCGACATTCGCTCTGGAAACACCATATATTTT. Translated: CASSYSDIRSGNTIYF.

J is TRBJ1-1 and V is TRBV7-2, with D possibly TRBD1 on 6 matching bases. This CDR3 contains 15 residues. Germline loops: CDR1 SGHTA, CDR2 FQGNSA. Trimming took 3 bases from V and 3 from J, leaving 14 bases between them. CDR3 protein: CASSFAAAGDTEAFF. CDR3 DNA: TGTGCCAGCAGCTTCGCCGCGGCAGGGGACACTGAAGCTTTCTTT.

CDR3 nucleotide sequence: TGTGCCACCGCCAGAGGACAGGGGGCTGGGGAGACCCAGTACTTC. Its protein product is CATARGQGAGETQYF. The chain links TRBV10-3 to TRBJ2-5, with TRBD1 matching 11 bases. Germline CDR1 and CDR2: ENHRY and SYGVKD. CDR3 length: 15 amino acids. Trimming removed 10 bases from V and 5 bases from J; junction bases left unmatched: 12.

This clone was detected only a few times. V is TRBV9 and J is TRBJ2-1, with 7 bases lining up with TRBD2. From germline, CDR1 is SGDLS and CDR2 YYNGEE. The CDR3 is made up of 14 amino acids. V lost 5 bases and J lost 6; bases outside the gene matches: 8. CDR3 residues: CASSTRGDVNEQFF. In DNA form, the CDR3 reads TGTGCCAGCAGTACCCGGGGGGACGTCAATGAGCAGTTCTTC.

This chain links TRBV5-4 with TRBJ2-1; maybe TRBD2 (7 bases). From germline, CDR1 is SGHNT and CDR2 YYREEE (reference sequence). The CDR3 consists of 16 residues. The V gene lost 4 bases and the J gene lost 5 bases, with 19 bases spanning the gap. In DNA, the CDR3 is TGTGCCAGCAGCGCCAAGACGGGGGGCCTGAACAATGAGCAGTTCTTC. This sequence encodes CASSAKTGGLNNEQFF.

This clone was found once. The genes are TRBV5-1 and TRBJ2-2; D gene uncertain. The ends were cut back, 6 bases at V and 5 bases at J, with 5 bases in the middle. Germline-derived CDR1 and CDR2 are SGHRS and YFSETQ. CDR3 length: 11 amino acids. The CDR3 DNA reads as TGCGCCAGCAAGAGAACCGGGGAGCTGTTTTTT. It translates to CASKRTGELFF.

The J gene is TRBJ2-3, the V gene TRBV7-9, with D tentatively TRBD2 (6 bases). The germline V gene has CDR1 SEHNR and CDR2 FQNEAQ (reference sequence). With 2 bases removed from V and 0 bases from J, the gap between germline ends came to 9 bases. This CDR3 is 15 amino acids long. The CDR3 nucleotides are TGTGCCAGCAGCTTAACCCTAGCGAGCACAGATACGCAGTATTTT. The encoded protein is CASSLTLASTDTQYF.

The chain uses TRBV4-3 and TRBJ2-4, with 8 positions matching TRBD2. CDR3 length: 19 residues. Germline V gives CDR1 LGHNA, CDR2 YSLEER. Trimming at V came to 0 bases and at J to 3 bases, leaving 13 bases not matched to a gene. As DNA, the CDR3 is TGCGCCAGCAGCCAAGAACATCGCCCAGCGGGGGCTCTCAAAAACATTCAGTACTTC. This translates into CASSQEHRPAGALKNIQYF.